This is a list of T cell receptor beta chains from one sample in a study of graft-versus-host responses after intestinal transplantation. Measured with immunoSEQ multiplex PCR; TCRdb has only the in-frame clones, and not every one. The profile shows over 75,000 clones, more than 70% of them singletons. This specimen was PBMCs, taken 255 days after intestinal transplant. Receptors originate from a human patient who received an intestinal transplant, so some T cells may come from the graft donor. Both conserved end residues are part of each CDR3. The D gene is left open where the match is weak. Not all rows give a size; the values are once, few, many and, for expanded clones, a class.

clone_size: once; j_call: TRBJ1-1; v_call: TRBV5-1; d_call: TRBD1; cdr3_aa: CASGTGRNTEAFF; cdr3_nt: TGCGCCAGCGGGACAGGGCGGAACACTGAAGCTTTCTTT
clone_size: once; j_call: TRBJ2-3; v_call: TRBV29-1; d_call: -; cdr3_aa: CSVEEGVKRTDTQYF; cdr3_nt: TGCAGCGTTGAAGAGGGCGTTAAGAGGACAGATACGCAGTATTTT
clone_size: -; j_call: TRBJ1-5; v_call: TRBV6-1; d_call: -; cdr3_aa: CASSVGGSNQPQHF; cdr3_nt: TGTGCCAGCAGTGTAGGGGGGAGCAATCAGCCCCAGCATTTT
clone_size: -; j_call: TRBJ2-3; v_call: TRBV25-1; d_call: -; cdr3_aa: CASSKAGPPTDTQYF; cdr3_nt: TGTGCCAGCAGTAAAGCGGGTCCCCCCACAGATACGCAGTATTTT
clone_size: -; j_call: TRBJ2-3; v_call: TRBV5-1; d_call: TRBD2; cdr3_aa: CASSSGLAKLGIPSTDTQYF; cdr3_nt: TGCGCCAGCAGCTCAGGACTAGCAAAACTAGGCATCCCTAGCACAGATACGCAGTATTTT
clone_size: -; j_call: TRBJ2-5; v_call: TRBV19; d_call: TRBD1; cdr3_aa: CASSIVTGAETQYF; cdr3_nt: TGTGCCAGTAGTATAGTTACAGGGGCAGAGACCCAGTACTTC
clone_size: once; j_call: TRBJ1-2; v_call: TRBV30; d_call: -; cdr3_aa: CAWSSGVTNGYTF; cdr3_nt: TGTGCCTGGAGTTCCGGGGTTACCAATGGCTACACCTTC
clone_size: -; j_call: TRBJ2-1; v_call: TRBV27; d_call: TRBD2; cdr3_aa: CASSLGGSSYNEQFF; cdr3_nt: TGTGCCAGCAGTTTGGGCGGGAGCTCCTACAATGAGCAGTTCTTC
clone_size: -; j_call: TRBJ1-2; v_call: TRBV9; d_call: -; cdr3_aa: CASSADSYVTYGYTF; cdr3_nt: TGTGCCAGCAGCGCGGACAGTTACGTTACCTATGGCTACACCTTC
clone_size: -; j_call: TRBJ1-6; v_call: TRBV6-1; d_call: TRBD1; cdr3_aa: CASSSETGGFSPLHF; cdr3_nt: TGTGCCAGCAGTTCCGAGACAGGGGGCTTCTCACCCCTCCACTTT
clone_size: -; j_call: TRBJ2-1; v_call: TRBV6-5; d_call: -; cdr3_aa: CASSTGFNEQFF; cdr3_nt: TGTGCCAGCAGTACCGGATTCAATGAGCAGTTCTTC
clone_size: -; j_call: TRBJ2-7; v_call: TRBV5-6; d_call: -; cdr3_aa: CASSSRETFDYEQYF; cdr3_nt: TGTGCCAGCAGCTCCAGGGAAACCTTCGACTACGAGCAGTACTTC
clone_size: -; j_call: TRBJ1-1; v_call: TRBV2; d_call: -; cdr3_aa: CASSAWGLSTEAFF; cdr3_nt: TGTGCCAGCAGTGCGTGGGGGCTGAGCACTGAAGCTTTCTTT
clone_size: -; j_call: TRBJ1-3; v_call: TRBV11-1; d_call: -; cdr3_aa: CASSSGKLSSGNTIYF; cdr3_nt: TGTGCCAGCAGCTCAGGGAAGTTGAGCTCTGGAAACACCATATATTTT
clone_size: once; j_call: TRBJ1-6; v_call: TRBV30; d_call: TRBD1; cdr3_aa: CAWTGGYNSPLHF; cdr3_nt: TGTGCCTGGACAGGGGGCTATAATTCACCCCTCCACTTT
clone_size: -; j_call: TRBJ1-2; v_call: TRBV7-9; d_call: -; cdr3_aa: CASSPQETVPNYGYTF; cdr3_nt: TGTGCCAGCAGCCCCCAGGAGACAGTCCCCAACTATGGCTACACCTTC
clone_size: -; j_call: TRBJ2-3; v_call: TRBV11-2; d_call: -; cdr3_aa: CASSLQSGYTDTQYF; cdr3_nt: TGTGCCAGCAGCCTCCAGAGCGGCTACACAGATACGCAGTATTTT
clone_size: once; j_call: TRBJ1-1; v_call: TRBV7-2; d_call: -; cdr3_aa: CASHVEANTEAFF; cdr3_nt: TGTGCCAGCCACGTAGAGGCGAACACTGAAGCTTTCTTT
clone_size: -; j_call: TRBJ2-3; v_call: TRBV7-3; d_call: -; cdr3_aa: CASSLRGQSDTQYF; cdr3_nt: TGTGCCAGCAGCTTAAGAGGACAGTCTGATACGCAGTATTTT
clone_size: -; j_call: TRBJ1-3; v_call: TRBV28; d_call: -; cdr3_aa: CASRDRGSSGNTIYF; cdr3_nt: TGTGCCAGCAGGGATCGGGGGAGCTCTGGAAACACCATATATTTT
clone_size: -; j_call: TRBJ2-7; v_call: TRBV6-1; d_call: -; cdr3_aa: CASDLSTGLLYF; cdr3_nt: TGTGCCAGCGATCTCAGCACAGGTCTTCTGTACTTC
clone_size: -; j_call: TRBJ2-2; v_call: TRBV25-1; d_call: TRBD1; cdr3_aa: CASSRGTGRNTGELFF; cdr3_nt: TGTGCCAGCAGTAGGGGGACAGGGAGGAACACCGGGGAGCTGTTTTTT
clone_size: -; j_call: TRBJ1-4; v_call: TRBV5-1; d_call: -; cdr3_aa: CASSLTFAGADEKLFF; cdr3_nt: TGCGCCAGCAGCTTGACTTTCGCGGGGGCTGATGAAAAACTGTTTTTT
clone_size: few; j_call: TRBJ1-1; v_call: TRBV6-1; d_call: -; cdr3_aa: CASSEPLNTEAFF; cdr3_nt: TGTGCCAGCAGTGAGCCCTTGAACACTGAAGCTTTCTTT
clone_size: few; j_call: TRBJ2-7; v_call: TRBV6-1; d_call: -; cdr3_aa: CASFPGMSLYEQYF; cdr3_nt: TGTGCCAGCTTCCCGGGGATGAGTCTCTACGAGCAGTACTTC
clone_size: once; j_call: TRBJ2-7; v_call: TRBV19; d_call: TRBD1; cdr3_aa: CASSTAQGAYYEQYF; cdr3_nt: TGTGCCAGTAGTACTGCACAGGGGGCTTACTACGAGCAGTACTTC
clone_size: -; j_call: TRBJ1-1; v_call: TRBV6-1; d_call: -; cdr3_aa: CASSPKGVSEAFF; cdr3_nt: TGTGCCAGCAGCCCGAAGGGAGTCTCTGAAGCTTTCTTT
clone_size: -; j_call: TRBJ1-6; v_call: TRBV4-3; d_call: -; cdr3_aa: CASSQDPPDSSYNSPLHF; cdr3_nt: TGCGCCAGCAGCCAAGATCCCCCGGACAGCTCCTATAATTCACCCCTCCACTTT
clone_size: -; j_call: TRBJ2-5; v_call: TRBV14; d_call: -; cdr3_aa: CASSQITQETQYF; cdr3_nt: TGTGCCAGCAGCCAAATTACCCAAGAGACCCAGTACTTC
clone_size: -; j_call: TRBJ1-5; v_call: TRBV28; d_call: TRBD1; cdr3_aa: CASRKKTGSNQPQHF; cdr3_nt: TGTGCCAGCAGAAAGAAGACAGGGTCAAATCAGCCCCAGCATTTT
clone_size: -; j_call: TRBJ2-1; v_call: TRBV2; d_call: -; cdr3_aa: CASSGSVTGHSYNEQFF; cdr3_nt: TGTGCCAGCAGTGGATCCGTTACGGGTCACTCCTACAATGAGCAGTTCTTC
clone_size: -; j_call: TRBJ2-7; v_call: TRBV11-2; d_call: TRBD2; cdr3_aa: CASSKRIGLAGRETYEQYF; cdr3_nt: TGTGCCAGCAGCAAAAGAATAGGGCTAGCGGGACGCGAGACCTACGAGCAGTACTTC
clone_size: -; j_call: TRBJ1-2; v_call: TRBV5-1; d_call: -; cdr3_aa: CASSLAEEGRFGYTF; cdr3_nt: TGCGCCAGCAGCTTGGCCGAGGAAGGCCGGTTTGGCTACACCTTC
clone_size: -; j_call: TRBJ2-1; v_call: TRBV7-9; d_call: TRBD1; cdr3_aa: CASSLFGTGYNEQFF; cdr3_nt: TGTGCCAGCAGCTTATTCGGGACAGGGTACAATGAGCAGTTCTTC
clone_size: -; j_call: TRBJ2-7; v_call: TRBV7-8; d_call: TRBD2; cdr3_aa: CASSPPGLAGLNSYEQYF; cdr3_nt: TGTGCCAGCAGCCCTCCGGGACTAGCGGGCCTTAACTCCTACGAGCAGTACTTC
clone_size: -; j_call: TRBJ1-5; v_call: TRBV27; d_call: -; cdr3_aa: CASSRGLSQPQHF; cdr3_nt: TGTGCCAGCAGTCGAGGATTGAGTCAGCCCCAGCATTTT
clone_size: -; j_call: TRBJ2-1; v_call: TRBV7-2; d_call: -; cdr3_aa: CASSLATSPGNEQFF; cdr3_nt: TGTGCCAGCAGCTTAGCAACTAGCCCTGGGAATGAGCAGTTCTTC
clone_size: -; j_call: TRBJ2-3; v_call: TRBV5-1; d_call: -; cdr3_aa: CASSPDRLVDTQYF; cdr3_nt: TGCGCCAGCAGCCCTGACAGGCTCGTAGATACGCAGTATTTT
clone_size: few; j_call: TRBJ1-2; v_call: TRBV6-1; d_call: -; cdr3_aa: CAGRDPANYGYTF; cdr3_nt: TGTGCCGGAAGGGACCCAGCTAACTATGGCTACACCTTC
clone_size: -; j_call: TRBJ2-1; v_call: TRBV5-1; d_call: -; cdr3_aa: CASSLVEGYEQFF; cdr3_nt: TGCGCCAGCAGCTTGGTGGAGGGTTATGAGCAGTTCTTC
clone_size: -; j_call: TRBJ1-2; v_call: TRBV13; d_call: -; cdr3_aa: CASSLEGNYGYTF; cdr3_nt: TGTGCCAGCAGCTTAGAAGGGAACTATGGCTACACCTTC
clone_size: -; j_call: TRBJ1-3; v_call: TRBV5-1; d_call: -; cdr3_aa: CASSLAPTGTGNTIYF; cdr3_nt: TGCGCCAGCAGCTTGGCACCGACAGGCACTGGAAACACCATATATTTT
clone_size: -; j_call: TRBJ2-7; v_call: TRBV11-3; d_call: TRBD1; cdr3_aa: CASSDRDRPYEQYF; cdr3_nt: TGTGCCAGCAGCGACCGGGACAGACCCTACGAGCAGTACTTC
clone_size: -; j_call: TRBJ1-1; v_call: TRBV19; d_call: -; cdr3_aa: CASSIQGNTEAFF; cdr3_nt: TGTGCCAGTAGTATTCAGGGGAACACTGAAGCTTTCTTT
clone_size: -; j_call: TRBJ2-7; v_call: TRBV6-1; d_call: -; cdr3_aa: CASSEHGGYEQYF; cdr3_nt: TGTGCCAGCAGTGAACACGGGGGTTACGAGCAGTACTTC
clone_size: few; j_call: TRBJ2-5; v_call: TRBV5-4; d_call: -; cdr3_aa: CASSLGGEETQYF; cdr3_nt: TGTGCCAGCAGCTTGGGGGGGGAGGAGACCCAGTACTTC
clone_size: few; j_call: TRBJ2-2; v_call: TRBV7-9; d_call: -; cdr3_aa: CASSRFRGLNTGELFF; cdr3_nt: TGTGCCAGCAGCCGCTTCAGAGGGTTGAACACCGGGGAGCTGTTTTTT
clone_size: -; j_call: TRBJ1-2; v_call: TRBV27; d_call: TRBD1; cdr3_aa: CASSFRDRGRYGYTF; cdr3_nt: TGTGCCAGCAGTTTTCGGGACAGGGGGCGGTATGGCTACACCTTC
clone_size: -; j_call: TRBJ2-7; v_call: TRBV7-2; d_call: -; cdr3_aa: CASSPGPSSYEQYF; cdr3_nt: TGTGCCAGCAGCCCCGGGCCGAGCTCCTACGAGCAGTACTTC
clone_size: few; j_call: TRBJ2-7; v_call: TRBV9; d_call: -; cdr3_aa: CASSAQESSYEQYF; cdr3_nt: TGTGCCAGCAGCGCCCAGGAGAGCTCCTACGAGCAGTACTTC
clone_size: -; j_call: TRBJ2-1; v_call: TRBV2; d_call: TRBD1; cdr3_aa: CASSLDRGRDEQFF; cdr3_nt: TGTGCCAGCTCTCTGGACAGGGGTCGCGATGAGCAGTTCTTC